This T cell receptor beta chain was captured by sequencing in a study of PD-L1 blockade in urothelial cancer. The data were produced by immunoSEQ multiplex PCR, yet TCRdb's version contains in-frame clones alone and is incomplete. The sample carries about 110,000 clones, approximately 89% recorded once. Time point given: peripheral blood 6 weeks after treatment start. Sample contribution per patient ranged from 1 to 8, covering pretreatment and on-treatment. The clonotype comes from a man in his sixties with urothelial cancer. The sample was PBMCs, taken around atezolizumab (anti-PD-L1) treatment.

The CDR3 coding sequence is TGTGCCAGCAGCTTGGACGTAACGGGGAATGAGCAGTTCTTC. Translation: CASSLDVTGNEQFF. This chain joins TRBV5-4 and TRBJ2-1; a possible D gene is TRBD2 (5 bases). This CDR3 has 14 amino acids. The germline V gene has CDR1 SGHNT and CDR2 YYREEE (reference sequence). V lost 0 bases, J lost 7 bases, and 11 bases lay in between. The full variable domain, with the rest looked up from reference TRBV5-4 and TRBJ2-1, is ETGVTQSPTHLIKTRGQQVTLRCSSQSGHNTVSWYQQALGQGPQFIFQYYREEENGRGNFPPRFSGLQFPNYSSELNVNALELDDSALYLCASSLDVTGNEQFFGPGTRLTVL.